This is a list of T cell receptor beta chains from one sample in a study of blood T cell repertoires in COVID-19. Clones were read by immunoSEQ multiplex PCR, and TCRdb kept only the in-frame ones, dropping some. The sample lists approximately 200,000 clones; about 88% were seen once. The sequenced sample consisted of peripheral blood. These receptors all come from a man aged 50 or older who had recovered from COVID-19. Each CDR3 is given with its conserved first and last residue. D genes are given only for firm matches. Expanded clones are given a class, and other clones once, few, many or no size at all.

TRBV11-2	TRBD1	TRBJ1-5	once	TGTGCCAGCAGCTCAGGGGGCGCGGGCAATCAGCCCCAGCATTTT	CASSSGGAGNQPQHF
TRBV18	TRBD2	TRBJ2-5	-	TGTGCCAGCTCCAACAGCGGGACAGAGACCCAGTACTTC	CASSNSGTETQYF
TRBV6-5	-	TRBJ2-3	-	TGTGCCAGCAGCTCCCAGGCTAGCAATTGGGATACGCAGTATTTT	CASSSQASNWDTQYF
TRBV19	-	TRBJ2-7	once	TGTGCCAGTAGTACGCAGGACTACGAGCAGTACTTC	CASSTQDYEQYF
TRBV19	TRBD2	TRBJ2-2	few	TGTGCCAGTAGTATAAGACGGGGCCTAGCGGGCGGGGAGCTGTTTTTT	CASSIRRGLAGGELFF
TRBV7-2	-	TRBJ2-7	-	TGTGCCAGCAGCGTTGGGCCGGCGGGATCCTACGAGCAGTACTTC	CASSVGPAGSYEQYF
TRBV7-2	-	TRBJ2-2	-	TGTGCCAGCAGTTCAGATAGGACTGCTCACGGGGAGCTGTTTTTT	CASSSDRTAHGELFF
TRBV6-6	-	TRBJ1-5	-	TGTGCCAGCAGTTTCAGGGACACCAATCAGCCCCAGCATTTT	CASSFRDTNQPQHF
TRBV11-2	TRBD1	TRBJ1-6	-	TGTGCCAGCAGCTCCGGGACAGATAATTCACCCCTCCACTTT	CASSSGTDNSPLHF
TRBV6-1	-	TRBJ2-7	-	TGTGCCAGCAGTGAATCCCCCAGGGCCCCCTACGAGCAGTACTTC	CASSESPRAPYEQYF
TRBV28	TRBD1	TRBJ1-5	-	TGTGCCAGCAGTTCCATAACAGGGGGAGGAGGCAATCAGCCCCAGCATTTT	CASSSITGGGGNQPQHF
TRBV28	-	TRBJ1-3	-	TGTGCCAGCAGTTTAGGGGGGATTTCTGGAAACACCATATATTTT	CASSLGGISGNTIYF
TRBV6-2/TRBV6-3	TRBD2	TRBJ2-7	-	TGTGCCAGCAGTTACAGCCCTACCGGCGGGAGGGCCCGGGAGCAGTACTTC	CASSYSPTGGRAREQYF
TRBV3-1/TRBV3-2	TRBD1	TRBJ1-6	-	TGTGCCAGCAGCCAGGGGACAGGGAGTTCACCCCTCCACTTT	CASSQGTGSSPLHF
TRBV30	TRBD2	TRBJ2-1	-	TGTGCCTGGAGTCCCTCCGGGACTAGCGGGAAGAGAAGCTACAATGAGCAGTTCTTC	CAWSPSGTSGKRSYNEQFF
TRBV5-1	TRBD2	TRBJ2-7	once	TGCGCCAGCAGCCCGTGGACTAGCGGGAGTTGGGCCTACGAGCAGTACTTC	CASSPWTSGSWAYEQYF
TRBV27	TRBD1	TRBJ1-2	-	TGTGCCAGCGCGGGACAGGGGGACTATGGCTACACCTTC	CASAGQGDYGYTF
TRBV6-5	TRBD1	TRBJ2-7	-	TGTGCCAGCAGTCCACAGGGGTGGAAGTACGAGCAGTACTTC	CASSPQGWKYEQYF
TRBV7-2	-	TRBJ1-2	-	TGTGCCAGCAGCTTAGAACAAGTCTATGGCTACACCTTC	CASSLEQVYGYTF
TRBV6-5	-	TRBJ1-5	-	TGTGCCAGCAGCCCGTGGAGGGGCAATCAGCCCCAGCATTTT	CASSPWRGNQPQHF
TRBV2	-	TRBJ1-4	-	TGTGCCAGCAGTGCCTGGGAGTCTAATGAAAAACTGTTTTTT	CASSAWESNEKLFF
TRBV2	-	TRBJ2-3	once	TGTGCCAGCGGCCGGACTCTCGTCACAGATACGCAGTATTTT	CASGRTLVTDTQYF
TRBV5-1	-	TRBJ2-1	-	TGCGCCAGCAGCTTAAGGCGGGGTTACAATGAGCAGTTCTTC	CASSLRRGYNEQFF
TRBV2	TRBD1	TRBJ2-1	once	TGTGCCAGCAGTGGGACCTTCCAGGGGGCGTACAATGAGCAGTTCTTC	CASSGTFQGAYNEQFF
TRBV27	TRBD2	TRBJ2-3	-	TGTGCCAGCAGTTTATCAGGACTAGCGGGAGGGTCCACAGATACGCAGTATTTT	CASSLSGLAGGSTDTQYF
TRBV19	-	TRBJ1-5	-	TGTGCCAGTAGTCTGGGACGACAGGGCAATCAGCCCCAGCATTTT	CASSLGRQGNQPQHF
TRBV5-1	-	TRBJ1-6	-	TGCGCCAGCAAATTTGCAGGGCGGTGGGATTCACCCCTCCACTTT	CASKFAGRWDSPLHF
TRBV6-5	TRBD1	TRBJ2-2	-	TGTGCCAGCAGTTACCTCGCTACAGGGGTCGGGGAGCTGTTTTTT	CASSYLATGVGELFF
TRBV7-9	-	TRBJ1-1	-	TGTGCCAGCAGCCACAGGTGGAACACTGAAGCTTTCTTT	CASSHRWNTEAFF
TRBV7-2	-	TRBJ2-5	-	TGTGCCAGCAGCTTAGGGGTAGCAGGGTCGGGAGAGACCCAGTACTTC	CASSLGVAGSGETQYF
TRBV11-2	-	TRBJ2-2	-	TGTGCCAGCAGCCTCTTTCGGACCGGGGAGCTGTTTTTT	CASSLFRTGELFF
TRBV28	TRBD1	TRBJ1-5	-	TGTGCCAGCATACGGGACAGGGTGAGTCAGCCCCAGCATTTT	CASIRDRVSQPQHF